These 7 T cell receptor beta chains originate from one sample sequenced in a study of OX40 agonist ivuxolimab in advanced cancers. Sequencing was performed with immunoSEQ multiplex PCR; in TCRdb, only in-frame clones are kept and a portion is missing. Here the sample spans more than 50,000 clones, around 90% being singletons. Sequencing used CD4+ or CD8+ T cells sorted from blood, obtained in a trial of the OX40 agonist ivuxolimab. The receptors stem from an adult with an advanced solid tumor such as melanoma, head and neck, liver or kidney cancer.

The chain recombines TRBV9 with TRBJ1-1; D might be TRBD1 (5 bases). CDR3 size: 15 residues. V was pared by 2 bases and J by 1 base, with 12 bases between. Looked up from germline, CDR1 is SGDLS and CDR2 is YYNGEE. CDR3 bases: TGTGCCAGCAGCGTCTACTCACAGGAGAACACTGAAGCTTTCTTT. It encodes CASSVYSQENTEAFF. Combining the CDR3 with reference TRBV9 and TRBJ1-1 gives the whole variable domain DSGVTQTPKHLITATGQRVTLRCSPRSGDLSVYWYQQSLDQGLQFLIQYYNGEERAKGNILERFSAQQFPDLHSELNLSSLELGDSALYFCASSVYSQENTEAFFGQGTRLTVV.

This chain links TRBV2 with TRBJ2-5, with 8 bases matching TRBD1. Germline lookup yields CDR1 SNHLY and CDR2 FYNNEI. J was trimmed by 1 base and V by 5 bases; bases with no gene match: 6. This CDR3 region has 15 residues. This chain's CDR3 is CASSRDRGTQETQYF. Here the CDR3 DNA reads TGTGCCAGCAGTAGAGACAGGGGTACCCAAGAGACCCAGTACTTC.

This rearrangement joins TRBV7-2 to TRBJ1-4; the match to TRBD1 covers 9 bases. Germline CDR1 and CDR2: SGHTA and FQGNSA. The CDR3 has 15 residues. V was pared by 5 bases and J by 4 bases, with 5 bases of the junction left unmatched. In nucleotides, the CDR3 is TGTGCCAGCAGCCAAACAGGGGGCGGTAATGAAAAACTGTTTTTT. The encoded protein is CASSQTGGGNEKLFF.

The chain combines TRBV27 with TRBJ2-7; 9 bases are shared with TRBD1. The CDR3 runs 14 residues. V was clipped by 6 bases and J by 2 bases; unmatched bases: 5. The germline CDR1 and CDR2 sequences are MNHEY and SMNVEV (reference sequence). In DNA, the CDR3 is TGTGCCAGCAGACCGGGACAGGGCGCCTACGAGCAGTACTTC. Amino acid sequence: CASRPGQGAYEQYF.

The V gene is TRBV7-2, the J gene TRBJ2-1; D ambiguous. V lost 5 bases and J 3 bases, leaving 5 bases between the germline ends. CDR3 length equals 12 residues. CDR1 and CDR2 (germline): SGHTA, FQGNSA. Written as DNA, the CDR3 is TGTGCCAGCAGCCCGGACTACAATGAGCAGTTCTTC. Encoded protein: CASSPDYNEQFF.

The chain recombines TRBV7-8 with TRBJ1-2; D unclear. Trimming took off 5 bases at V and 1 base at J, with 8 bases between the two ends. The CDR3 loop spans 13 amino acids. Germline assignment: CDR1 SGHVS and CDR2 FQNEAQ. CDR3 DNA: TGTGCCAGCAGCAAACAGCTTAACTATGGCTACACCTTC. This codes for CASSKQLNYGYTF.

This sequence joins TRBV7-8 and TRBJ2-7, with TRBD1 identical over 7 bases. Germline V CDR1 and CDR2: SGHVS, FQNEAQ. The CDR3 runs 17 residues. The V gene end was trimmed by 3 bases and the J gene end by 3 bases; junction bases not matched to a gene: 14. The CDR3 bases are TGTGCCAGCAGCTTTTCAATCAGACCGGGACAGCACTACGAGCAGTACTTC. This sequence encodes CASSFSIRPGQHYEQYF.